The clone carrying this TCR beta chain has a count of ten or more. Each CDR3 protein is one row after TCRdb ran MiXCR on the 5' RACE reads. The top ten clones hold roughly 24% of a sample with about 26,000 distinct CDR3 sequences, roughly 13% of them seen once. Time point meaning: sample taken at primary tumor resection. Whole RNA, which was extracted from tumor, nontumor lung tissue or frozen PBMC, was sequenced without any cell sorting. This sample is drawn from a study of spatial heterogeneity in lung cancer. This TCR came from a female donor with early-stage non-small cell lung cancer. Sequenced here: PBMCs, sampled at surgery.

CDR3 protein: CASSLSTWLAGISTDTQYF. In nucleotides, the CDR3 is TGTGCCAGCAGTCTCTCAACATGGCTAGCGGGTATTAGCACAGATACGCAGTATTTT. The chain employs TRBV27 and TRBJ2-3; 8 bases map to TRBD2. With V trimmed by 5 bases and J by 0 bases, 16 bases remained unmatched. Germline CDR1 MNHEY, CDR2 SMNVEV (reference sequence). CDR3 length: 19 residues.